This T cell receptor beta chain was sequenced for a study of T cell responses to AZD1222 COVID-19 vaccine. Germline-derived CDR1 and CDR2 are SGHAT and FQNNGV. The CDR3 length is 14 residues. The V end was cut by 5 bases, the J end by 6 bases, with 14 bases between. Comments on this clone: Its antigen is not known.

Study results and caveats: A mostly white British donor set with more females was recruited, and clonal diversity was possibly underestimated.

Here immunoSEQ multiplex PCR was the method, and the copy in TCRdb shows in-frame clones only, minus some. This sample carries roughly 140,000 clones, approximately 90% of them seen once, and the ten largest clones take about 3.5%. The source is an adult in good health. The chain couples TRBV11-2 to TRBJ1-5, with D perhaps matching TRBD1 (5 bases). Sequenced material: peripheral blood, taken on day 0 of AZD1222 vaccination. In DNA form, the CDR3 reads TGTGCCAGCAGCGCCGGGACCTCGGGTCAGCCCCAGCATTTT. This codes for CASSAGTSGQPQHF.